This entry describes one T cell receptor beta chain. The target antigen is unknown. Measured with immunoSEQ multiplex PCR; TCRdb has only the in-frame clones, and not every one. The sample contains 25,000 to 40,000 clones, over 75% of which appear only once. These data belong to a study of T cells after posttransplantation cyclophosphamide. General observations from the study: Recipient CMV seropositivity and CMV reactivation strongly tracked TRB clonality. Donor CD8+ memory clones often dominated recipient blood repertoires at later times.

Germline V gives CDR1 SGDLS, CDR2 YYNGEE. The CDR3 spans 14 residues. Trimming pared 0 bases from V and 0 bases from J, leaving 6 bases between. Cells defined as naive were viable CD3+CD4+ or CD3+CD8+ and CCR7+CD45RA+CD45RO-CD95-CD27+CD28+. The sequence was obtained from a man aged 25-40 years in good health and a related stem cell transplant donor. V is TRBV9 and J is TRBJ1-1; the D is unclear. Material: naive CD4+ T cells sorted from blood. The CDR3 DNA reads TGTGCCAGCAGCGTAGGAGGGATGAACACTGAAGCTTTCTTT. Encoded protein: CASSVGGMNTEAFF.